This T cell receptor (beta chain) was recovered during a study of cytomegalovirus exposure and HLA in healthy donors (dated by TCRdb to between 2016 and 2019). Study-wide context: According to an earlier analysis of around 600 of the donors, about 179 million T cells yielded approximately 120 million unique TCR beta sequences and around 300 Gb of sequence data. Class I and class II HLA loci were covered by the typing at four-digit resolution. A later analysis re-analyzed previously published TCR beta repertoires from roughly 600 donors and added high-resolution HLA genotyping to study TCR occurrence patterns. Genome-wide SNP genotypes for about three fifths of the roughly 670 donors were used in a later genetic analysis, which treated that subset as a discovery cohort. Alongside the repertoire data, information on donor age, sex, ethnicity and CMV serostatus was compiled. About 300 gigabases of sequencing data and approximately 80 million unique TCR sequences were included in an early release covering about 600 HLA-typed donors. The later analysis used no new phenotypic data to find candidate immune exposures, relying instead on TCR beta sequences and their occurrence across donors. Of the roughly 410 genotyped donors, roughly 76% were placed in the genetic ancestry cluster associated with self-reported Caucasian donors. The study was designed to test whether signatures of past pathogen exposure could be identified by cataloging public T cell receptors. Typing coverage differed by locus: A, B, C, DRB1 and DQB1 were typed in roughly 620-630 donors, DQA1 in approximately 520, DPA1 in around 580, and DPB1 in 400 to 480. Along with the roughly 670-subject first cohort, a separate validation cohort of around 120 different subjects was used. On average, around 240,000 unique TCR beta nucleotide sequences were sequenced per donor among about 400 genotyped donors of the cohort, with approximately 18% of those sequences being non-productive. High-throughput TCR immunosequencing, statistical association of individual TCRs with disease status, and machine learning were combined to predict cytomegalovirus infection status. An earlier analysis of 587 of the donors applied high-throughput TCR beta sequencing to assess whether each TCR beta V gene segment acted as functional or pseudogenic. Using immunosequencing, the study profiled T cell repertoires from around 670 subjects and related those repertoires to cytomegalovirus serostatus. Because of strong linkage in the cohort, 4 to 6 DR-DQ haplotypes were treated as single units for association and clustering. Every repertoire in the discovery cohort had been generated on one and the same sequencing platform.

The library was prepared using the immunoSEQ multiplex PCR assay. For the multiplex PCR, a mixture combining 60 forward primers for TCR Vbeta segments and 13 reverse primers for TCR Jbeta segments was used. Amplification of the CDR3 region of rearranged TCR beta genes was performed with a multiplex PCR assay on genomic DNA. On the Illumina HiSeq System, the amplified TCR beta libraries were sequenced as 87-base-pair reads. The study's processing was this. Across the 666 repertoires, a later analysis counted 60 million to 90 million unique TCR beta chains, roughly 11 million of which were shared by at least two donors. A nearest-neighbor algorithm error-corrected the raw reads and collapsed the reads into unique sequences, merging closely related sequences to remove PCR and sequencing errors. V, D and J gene segments were assigned by aligning CDR3 sequences to IMGT reference sequences. For a sequence to be retained, at least a six-nucleotide match to both a V gene segment and a J gene segment was required. Rearrangements were called productive when the CDR3 lacked stop codons and stayed in frame with V and J; all others were non-productive. CDR3 was defined by IMGT convention, running from the second conserved V-encoded cysteine to the conserved J-encoded phenylalanine. In an earlier analysis of just under 600 of the donors, sequences lacking an unambiguous match to a single V gene segment were excluded. An earlier analysis of 450 to 650 of the donors called V segments functional above 56.7% productive rearrangements and segregating when the between-donor standard deviation exceeded 5%. A statistical classification framework was built for diagnosing cytomegalovirus status from the catalog of TCR beta chain sequences. In a later analysis, V and J genes were assigned by comparing TCR nucleotide sequences against IMGT/GENE-DB human TR gene sequences. A later analysis assigned CDR3 sequences and most-parsimonious VDJ recombination scenarios with the TCRdist pipeline. In a later analysis, each TCR beta chain was defined by its CDR3 amino acid sequence together with its V-gene family, and reads without a unique V-gene family were excluded. To address suspected cross-contamination and a sequencing artifact, a later analysis removed a few hundred highly shared, low-generation-probability nucleotide sequences. In a later analysis, a clonal expansion index was calculated for each public chain from normalized within-repertoire ranks of inferred template counts. In a later analysis, generation probabilities were computed using a VDJ recombination model fitted to out-of-frame rearrangements, and the results were checked against IGoR. Hypergeometric tests were used in a later analysis to score TCR-TCR, TCR-HLA and TCR-CMV co-occurrence, with a repertoire-size bias correction applied to the TCR pairs. False discovery rates were estimated in a later analysis by permuting HLA or CMV assignments 20 times. In a later analysis, co-occurring TCRs were grouped with DBSCAN, and TCRdist sequence similarity was added when clustering was performed within HLA-allele-positive subsets. Co-occurrence clustering excluded repertoires with fewer than 30,000 or more than 120,000 public chains, plus five with anomalous nucleotide sharing. As stored in TCRdb, this immuneACCESS dataset retains in-frame rearrangements with V and J assigned. A fraction of the clones does not appear; measured against another copy, unresolved V genes explain less than half of the discrepancy, and the remainder lacks a known reason. That table is the source of V, J and clone size, and D and trimming were worked out from the DNA. The sample table shows about 130,000 clones, and 70% to 80% are seen once. About 1.8% of the sample belongs to the ten largest clones.

The cohort was made up of around 720 healthy bone marrow donors. All cohort members were sampled while nominally healthy, although unrecorded immune exposures were likely present. The donor tested CMV seronegative, placing the donor among the 300 to 400 seronegative members of the cohort. A peripheral blood sample was provided by each donor, and peripheral blood mononuclear cells were used for TCR beta sequencing. Genomic DNA extraction from the blood cell samples was performed with the Qiagen DNeasy Blood Extraction Kit. Study-wide conclusions, independent of this receptor: According to a later analysis, TCR association rates differed among HLA loci, with DRB1 alleles showing the most associated TCRs and HLA-C alleles showing the fewest. A cluster of highly shared sequence variants was judged likely to represent a technical artifact of the sequencing pipeline. Specific HLA alleles were associated with 15,000 to 20,000 TCR beta sequences at a false discovery rate of 0.05 in a later analysis. In vitro tests confirmed that a few of the cytomegalovirus-associated TCR beta chains recognize cytomegalovirus antigens. Strong co-occurrence of HLA alleles, especially DR and DQ, made assigning TCR associations to individual alleles difficult. A later analysis found that most CMV-associated TCR beta chains appeared HLA-restricted, with HLA associations seemingly driven largely by CMV exposure. A later genetic analysis reported fewer N-insertions in productive TCRs among donors in an Asian-associated ancestry cluster than the 666-donor mean. According to a later analysis, parvovirus B19, influenza, CMV and Epstein-Barr virus appeared linked to several top co-occurrence clusters. According to the authors, the approach could potentially be generalized to other disease states and immunological phenotypes. A later analysis found that HLA-associated TCR beta chains were more clonally expanded and had lower generation probabilities than equally common non-associated chains. Because some donors lacked HLA typing at each locus, the association tests relied only on the typed subset. Linkage disequilibrium might explain the correlated functional status among segregating V segments, but an unknown experimental factor could not be ruled out. In both the original and validation cohorts, the classifier was reported to diagnose cytomegalovirus status with high specificity and sensitivity. Over 15 rarely observed V segments, including chromosome 9 orphons, were excluded from the earlier analysis of about 610 of the donors because counts were too low. CMV serostatus was the only immune exposure information available for the cohort. Sequencing depth was assumed to be roughly uniform across donors in the presence/absence analyses, though that assumption may not hold. The cohort was sequenced for TCR beta chains only, and without alpha or paired-chain data the features that could be detected were limited. Most TCR sequences were observed very rarely across donors, whereas some public TCRs were present in many individuals. The study listed approximately 150 TCR beta chains as associated with cytomegalovirus. A further reported finding was that TCR beta sequences accurately predicted the HLA-A and HLA-B alleles for most subjects in the first cohort. Because the 87-base-pair reads could not distinguish some IMGT-functional V segments, including TRBV6-2 and TRBV6-3, those segments were excluded. In an earlier analysis of 587 of the donors, most TCR beta V segments appeared in productive rearrangements about 87% or about 30% of the time, broadly matching IMGT annotations. In a later genetic analysis, a missense DCLRE1C variant was associated with V-gene and J-gene trimming of TCR beta chains, and the association was replicated in an independent cohort.

Between the V and J ends, shortened by 1 base and 4 bases respectively, the junction contains 20 bases. CDR1 and CDR2 are read off the germline V gene as SGHTA and FQGTGA. Its CDR3 holds 18 amino acids, cysteine through phenylalanine. Kept here is only the CDR3 DNA, which spans 54 bases and is read in frame from base 1. As to this clone: There is no known antigen for this receptor. The input lacks base qualities; no much larger clone sits a single base away.

Sequenced material: PBMCs. Rearrangement joined TRBV7-3 to TRBJ2-1; tentative D gene TRBD2, with 6 bases matching. This clonotype was obtained from a woman aged 50 to 60 in good health and CMV-seronegative. The nucleotides read TGTGCCAGCAGCTTAAACGGGGCGGGACTCCCGCCTTACAATGAGCAGTTCTTC. Translated, it gives CASSLNGAGLPPYNEQFF.